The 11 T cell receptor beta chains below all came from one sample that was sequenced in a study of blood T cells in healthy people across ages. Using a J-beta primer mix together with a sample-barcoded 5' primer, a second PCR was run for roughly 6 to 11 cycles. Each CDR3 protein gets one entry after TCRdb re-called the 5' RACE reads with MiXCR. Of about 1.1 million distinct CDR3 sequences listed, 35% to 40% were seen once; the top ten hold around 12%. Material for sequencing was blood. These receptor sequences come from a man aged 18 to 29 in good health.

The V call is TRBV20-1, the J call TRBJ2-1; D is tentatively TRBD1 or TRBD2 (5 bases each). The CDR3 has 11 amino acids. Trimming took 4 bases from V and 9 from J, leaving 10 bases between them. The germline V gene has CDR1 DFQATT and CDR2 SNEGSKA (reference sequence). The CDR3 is CSAILGTEQFF. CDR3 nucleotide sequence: TGCAGTGCTATTCTCGGGACTGAGCAGTTCTTC.

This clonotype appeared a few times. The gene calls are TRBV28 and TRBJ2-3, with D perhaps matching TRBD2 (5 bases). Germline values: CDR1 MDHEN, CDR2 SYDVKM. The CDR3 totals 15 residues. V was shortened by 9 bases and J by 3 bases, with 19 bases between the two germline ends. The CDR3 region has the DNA TGTGCCAGTAAGTCCCCTGGCGGGTTGACAGATACGCAGTATTTT. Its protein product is CASKSPGGLTDTQYF.

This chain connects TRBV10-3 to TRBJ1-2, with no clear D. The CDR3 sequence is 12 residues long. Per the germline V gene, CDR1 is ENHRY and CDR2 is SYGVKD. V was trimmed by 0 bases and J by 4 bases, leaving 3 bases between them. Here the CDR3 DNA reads TGTGCCATCAGTGAGTCGACCTATGGCTACACCTTC. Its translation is CAISESTYGYTF.

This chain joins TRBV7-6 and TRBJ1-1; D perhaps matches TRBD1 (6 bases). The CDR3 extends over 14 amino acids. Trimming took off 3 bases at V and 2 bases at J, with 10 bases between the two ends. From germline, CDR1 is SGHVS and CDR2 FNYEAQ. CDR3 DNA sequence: TGTGCCAGCAGCTTGAACGGGGGCAACACTGAAGCTTTCTTT. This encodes CASSLNGGNTEAFF.

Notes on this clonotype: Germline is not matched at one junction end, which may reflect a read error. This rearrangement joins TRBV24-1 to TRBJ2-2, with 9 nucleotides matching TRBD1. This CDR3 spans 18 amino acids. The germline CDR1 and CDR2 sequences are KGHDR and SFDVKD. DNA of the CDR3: TGTGCCACCAGTGCTCTGGGACAGGGCCCATCCAACACCAGGGAGCTGTTTTTT. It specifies CATSALGQGPSNTRELFF.

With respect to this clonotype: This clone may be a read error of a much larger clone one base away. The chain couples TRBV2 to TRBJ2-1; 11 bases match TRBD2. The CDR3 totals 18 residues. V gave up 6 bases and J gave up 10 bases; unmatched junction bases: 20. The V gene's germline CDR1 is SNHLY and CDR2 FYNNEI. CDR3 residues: CASSFPTSGATSSYEQFF. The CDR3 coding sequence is TGTGCCAGCAGCTTCCCGACTAGCGGGGCGACGAGCTCCTACGAGCAGTTCTTC.

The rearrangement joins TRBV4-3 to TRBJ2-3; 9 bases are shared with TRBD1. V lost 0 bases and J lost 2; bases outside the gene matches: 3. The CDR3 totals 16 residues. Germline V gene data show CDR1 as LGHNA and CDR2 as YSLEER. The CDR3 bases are TGCGCCAGCAGCCAAGACGGGACAGGGTTCACAGATACGCAGTATTTT. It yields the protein CASSQDGTGFTDTQYF.

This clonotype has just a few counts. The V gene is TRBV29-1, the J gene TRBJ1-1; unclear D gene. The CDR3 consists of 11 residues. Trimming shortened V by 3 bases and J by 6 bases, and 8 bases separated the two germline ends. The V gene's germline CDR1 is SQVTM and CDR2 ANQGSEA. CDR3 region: CSVEPMAEAFF. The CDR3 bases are TGCAGCGTTGAGCCGATGGCTGAAGCTTTCTTT.

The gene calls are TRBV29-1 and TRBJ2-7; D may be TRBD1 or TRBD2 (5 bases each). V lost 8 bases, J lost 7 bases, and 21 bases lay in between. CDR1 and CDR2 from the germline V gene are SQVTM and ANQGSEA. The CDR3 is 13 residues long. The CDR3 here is CSSGDLGNNEQYF. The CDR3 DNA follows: TGCAGCTCCGGGGACCTCGGAAACAATGAGCAGTACTTC.

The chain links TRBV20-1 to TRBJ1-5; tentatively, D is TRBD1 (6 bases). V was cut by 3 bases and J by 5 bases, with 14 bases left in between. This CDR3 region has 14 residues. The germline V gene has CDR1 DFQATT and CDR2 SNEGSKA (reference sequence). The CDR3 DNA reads TGCAGTGCTAGGGAAGGGACACTTCATCAGCCCCAGCATTTT. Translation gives CSAREGTLHQPQHF.

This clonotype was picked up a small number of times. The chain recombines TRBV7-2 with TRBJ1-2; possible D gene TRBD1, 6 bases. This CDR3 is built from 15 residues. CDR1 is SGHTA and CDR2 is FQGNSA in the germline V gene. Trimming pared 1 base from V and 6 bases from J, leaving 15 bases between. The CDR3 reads CASSLVSRGENGYTF. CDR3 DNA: TGTGCCAGCAGCTTAGTTAGTAGGGGGGAGAATGGCTACACCTTC.